These 28 T cell receptor beta chains were sequenced from one sample in a study of T cell clonotyping in hematopoietic cell transplantation. Assay used: immunoSEQ multiplex PCR; TCRdb lists only in-frame clones, some missing. The sample records about 9,500 clones, roughly 93% being singletons. The sample here was PBMCs, taken 100 days after allogeneic stem cell transplant. These receptors all stem from a male patient aged 50 to 59 who had an allogeneic stem cell transplant from a related donor, so T cells may come from the graft donor. Some clones in this sample may be carry-over from other donors' samples.

The chain links TRBV29-1 to TRBJ1-2; a possible D gene is TRBD1 (5 bases). CDR3 length: 12 residues. Trimming pared 7 bases from V and 4 bases from J, leaving 13 bases between. From germline, CDR1 is SQVTM and CDR2 ANQGSEA. The CDR3 coding sequence is TGCAGCGGCTTGACTCAGGGCTATGGCTACACCTTC. Protein: CSGLTQGYGYTF.

The chain recombines TRBV27 with TRBJ2-5; 14 bases are shared with TRBD2. This CDR3 has 17 amino acids. With 6 bases clipped from V and 1 base from J, the junction kept 7 bases outside the gene matches. Germline CDR1 is MNHEY and CDR2 is SMNVEV (reference sequence). CDR3 amino acids: CASSSRGTSGGQETQYF. The CDR3 region has the DNA TGTGCCAGCAGCTCTCGAGGGACTAGCGGGGGCCAAGAGACCCAGTACTTC.

This chain uses TRBV7-2 with TRBJ2-7; 9 bases line up with TRBD1. CDR1 and CDR2 (germline): SGHTA, FQGNSA. Germline trimming cut 5 bases from V and 5 bases from J; bases unmatched to any gene: 7. This CDR3 region has 14 residues. The CDR3 DNA reads as TGTGCCAGCAGCGAACCGGGACAGGGTCACGAGCAGTACTTC. This gives the protein CASSEPGQGHEQYF.

The chain joins TRBV19 to TRBJ2-2; D unclear. This CDR3 has 16 residues. Trimming took 2 bases from V and 2 from J, leaving 12 bases between them. The germline V gene has CDR1 LNHDA and CDR2 SQIVND (reference sequence). The CDR3 reads CASSIIRLDNTGELFF. The CDR3 DNA is TGTGCCAGTAGTATAATCAGGTTGGATAACACCGGGGAGCTGTTTTTT.

The V gene is TRBV7-2, the J gene TRBJ2-7, with 9 bases aligning to TRBD1. Germline CDR1 is SGHTA and CDR2 is FQGNSA. The V gene end was trimmed by 4 bases and the J gene end by 6 bases; junction bases not matched to a gene: 4. The length of the CDR3 is 13 residues. The CDR3 region has the DNA TGTGCCAGCAGCTGGGGACAGGGCTCCGAGCAGTACTTC. Protein product: CASSWGQGSEQYF.

The rearrangement uses TRBV28 and TRBJ1-1, with D possibly matching TRBD1 (6 bases). This CDR3 contains 14 residues. Germline V gene lookup returns CDR1 MDHEN and CDR2 SYDVKM. Trimming removed 4 bases from V and 1 base from J, with 10 bases in between. CDR3 region: CASSSGVWNTEAFF. DNA of the CDR3: TGTGCCAGCAGTTCAGGGGTCTGGAACACTGAAGCTTTCTTT.

The chain employs TRBV19 and TRBJ2-7; D may be TRBD1 (6 bases). This CDR3 region has 13 residues. CDR1 is LNHDA and CDR2 is SQIVND in the germline V gene (reference sequence). The ends were cut back, 10 bases at V and 3 bases at J, with 16 bases in the middle. The DNA for the CDR3 is TGTGCCACACAGGGTCCGGGGTTCTACGAGCAGTACTTC. Protein: CATQGPGFYEQYF.

The CDR3 coding sequence is TGTGCCAGTTCCGGGGTCGTTAAAGAGACCCAGTACTTC. Its translation is CASSGVVKETQYF. The V call is TRBV19, the J call TRBJ2-5, with a tentative D call TRBD2 (5 bases). Germline loops: CDR1 LNHDA, CDR2 SQIVND (reference sequence). The CDR3 consists of 13 residues. Trimming cost V 8 bases and J 3 bases, with 13 bases left between them. Full variable domain (rest looked up from reference TRBV19 and TRBJ2-5): DGGITQSPKYLFRKEGQNVTLSCEQNLNHDAMYWYRQDPGQGLRLIYYSQIVNDFQKGDIAEGYSVSREKKESFPLTVTSAQKNPTAFYLCASSGVVKETQYFGPGTRLLVL.

The chain combines TRBV28 with TRBJ1-5, with D unclear. The V and J ends lost 1 base and 0 bases respectively, with 10 bases between them. From germline, CDR1 is MDHEN and CDR2 SYDVKM. This CDR3 spans 16 amino acids. CDR3 sequence: CASSLSEYRSNQPQHF. The CDR3 region has the DNA TGTGCCAGCAGTTTATCGGAGTACCGTAGCAATCAGCCCCAGCATTTT.

V usage is TRBV7-6 and J usage is TRBJ2-3, with TRBD1 as a possible D gene (5 bases). The germline V gene encodes CDR1 SGHVS and CDR2 FNYEAQ. The CDR3 has 15 amino acids. Trimming left V 5 bases short and J 1 base short, with 13 bases between. CDR3 in DNA: TGTGCCAGCAGCCTACTTGTAGGGGGCACAGATACGCAGTATTTT. It translates to CASSLLVGGTDTQYF.

This clone came up once. J is TRBJ2-5 and V is TRBV12-5; 12 bases line up with TRBD1. The germline V gene encodes CDR1 LGHNT and CDR2 FRNRAP. The V gene end was trimmed by 5 bases and the J gene end by 2 bases; junction bases not matched to a gene: 6. The length of the CDR3 is 16 residues. CDR3 protein: CASGAGTGGLQETQYF. The CDR3 region has the DNA TGTGCTAGTGGTGCCGGGACAGGGGGCCTACAAGAGACCCAGTACTTC. Full variable domain (rest looked up from reference TRBV12-5 and TRBJ2-5): DARVTQTPRHKVTEMGQEVTMRCQPILGHNTVFWYRQTMMQGLELLAYFRNRAPLDDSGMPKDRFSAEMPDATLATLKIQPSEPRDSAVYFCASGAGTGGLQETQYFGPGTRLLVL.

The chain couples TRBV10-2 to TRBJ1-2; D is perhaps TRBD1 (6 bases). The CDR3 sequence is 17 residues long. Germline V gene lookup returns CDR1 WSHSY and CDR2 SAAADI. With 0 bases removed from V and 3 bases from J, the gap between germline ends came to 17 bases. CDR3 coding DNA: TGCGCCAGCAGTGAGTCAGACAGGTGGGATCTGGACTATGGCTACACCTTC. It is translated as CASSESDRWDLDYGYTF.

The rearrangement uses TRBV19 and TRBJ2-3; TRBD1 matches 10 bases. V gave up 10 bases and J gave up 3 bases; unmatched junction bases: 7. This CDR3 comprises 14 residues. The V gene's germline CDR1 is LNHDA and CDR2 SQIVND (reference sequence). The CDR3 region is CATWSGQGTDTQYF. CDR3 nucleotide sequence: TGTGCCACCTGGTCGGGACAGGGGACAGATACGCAGTATTTT.

The genes are TRBV5-4 and TRBJ2-3; D not certain. V lost 4 bases and J lost 0, with 3 bases in between. The CDR3 extends over 12 amino acids. The germline gives CDR1 SGHNT, CDR2 YYREEE (reference sequence). The CDR3 DNA reads TGTGCCAGCAGCGCTAGCACAGATACGCAGTATTTT. The encoded protein is CASSASTDTQYF.

The chain joins TRBV4-3 to TRBJ2-1, with no clear D. The CDR3 is 15 amino acids. The germline V gene encodes CDR1 LGHNA and CDR2 YSLEER. With 1 base removed from V and 11 bases from J, the gap between germline ends came to 18 bases. CDR3 residues: CASSQVISLDSKQFF. The DNA for the CDR3 is TGCGCCAGCAGCCAAGTGATTAGTCTGGATTCCAAGCAGTTCTTC.

The V gene is TRBV6-1, the J gene TRBJ2-3, with 8 bases aligning to TRBD1. CDR1 and CDR2 (germline): MNHNS, SASEGT. CDR3 length: 15 amino acids. V lost 1 base and J lost 1; bases outside the gene matches: 1. The DNA for the CDR3 is TGTGCCAGCAGTGAAGAGACAGGGGGCACAGATACGCAGTATTTT. Protein product: CASSEETGGTDTQYF.

The chain couples TRBV6-1 to TRBJ1-2, with D unresolved. The V and J ends lost 4 bases and 8 bases respectively, with 14 bases between them. Germline lookup yields CDR1 MNHNS and CDR2 SASEGT. This CDR3 comprises 13 residues. Here the CDR3 DNA reads TGTGCCAGCAGTGGCCGCGTCGGGCAAGGCTACACCTTC. Translation gives CASSGRVGQGYTF.

The chain has TRBV30 and TRBJ2-7, with 8 bases that match TRBD1. Germline loops: CDR1 GTSNPN, CDR2 SVGIG (reference sequence). The CDR3 length is 13 residues. J lost 4 bases, V lost 4 bases, and 6 bases had no gene match. The CDR3 loop is CAWNPGGPYEQYF. The CDR3 DNA reads as TGTGCCTGGAACCCAGGGGGCCCGTACGAGCAGTACTTC.

This chain links TRBV5-4 with TRBJ2-5; D uncertain. Matching the DNA end better, TRBJ2-7 makes the J call doubtful. From germline, CDR1 is SGHNT and CDR2 YYREEE (reference sequence). This CDR3 has 13 residues. CDR3 coding DNA: TGTGCCAGCAGCTTCGGGCTGCACTACGAGCAGTACTTC. As protein: CASSFGLHYEQYF.

This chain links TRBV27 with TRBJ1-6; tentatively, D is TRBD1 (6 bases). CDR1 is MNHEY and CDR2 is SMNVEV in the germline V gene (reference sequence). This CDR3 is 14 amino acids long. Trimming stripped 6 bases from V and 8 bases from J, with 14 bases between. The CDR3 DNA is TGTGCCAGCAGATTTTACAGGGAATATTCACCCCTCCACTTT. Its protein is CASRFYREYSPLHF.

V is TRBV11-2 and J is TRBJ2-7; 9 bases are a match to TRBD2. Germline V gene sequence: CDR1 SGHAT, CDR2 FQNNGV. The V segment lost 5 bases and the J segment 9 bases; nucleotides outside the gene matches: 11. The CDR3 is 14 amino acids. Here the CDR3 reads CASSHIAGVMVQYF. DNA of the CDR3: TGTGCCAGCAGCCATATAGCGGGAGTTATGGTGCAGTACTTC.

This clone is a singleton in its sample. This rearrangement joins TRBV5-1 to TRBJ1-2; 8 positions agree with TRBD1. V gave up 3 bases and J gave up 8 bases; unmatched junction bases: 3. The CDR3 runs 12 residues. Looked up from germline, CDR1 is SGHRS and CDR2 is YFSETQ. CDR3 protein: CASSSQGDGYTF. CDR3 DNA sequence: TGCGCCAGCAGCTCACAGGGGGACGGCTACACCTTC.

V gene TRBV27 combines with J gene TRBJ1-2; 10 bases map to TRBD1. The J segment lost 7 bases and the V segment lost 6 bases, leaving 5 bases of the junction unmatched. The CDR3 is made up of 13 amino acids. Germline CDR1 reads MNHEY; CDR2 reads SMNVEV (reference sequence). This CDR3 is CASSGQGVSGYTF. Written as DNA, the CDR3 is TGTGCCAGCAGCGGACAGGGGGTGAGTGGCTACACCTTC.

The chain links TRBV6-1 to TRBJ1-5; 8 nucleotides align to TRBD1. CDR1 and CDR2 (germline): MNHNS, SASEGT. The length of the CDR3 is 15 residues. V lost 7 bases, J lost 5 bases, and 10 bases stayed unmatched. For the CDR3, the DNA is TGTGCCAGCATACGGACAGGGCCAGTGGATCAGCCCCAGCATTTT. Translated, it gives CASIRTGPVDQPQHF.

This chain links TRBV27 with TRBJ1-5; TRBD1 is a possible D gene (6 bases). V was pared by 5 bases and J by 5 bases, with 16 bases between. This CDR3 has 15 residues. From germline, CDR1 is MNHEY and CDR2 SMNVEV (reference sequence). The CDR3 region is CASSPQGRQDQPQHF. The CDR3 nucleotides read TGTGCCAGCAGTCCGCAGGGGAGGCAAGATCAGCCCCAGCATTTT.

This clone was observed a single time. This chain uses TRBV4-3 with TRBJ1-2; D is unclear. V was shortened by 1 base and J by 0 bases, with 15 bases between the two germline ends. The germline V gene has CDR1 LGHNA and CDR2 YSLEER. The length of the CDR3 is 17 residues. CDR3 nucleotide sequence: TGCGCCAGCAGCCAAGCAGTACTGAGGACTTCTAACTATGGCTACACCTTC. Translating it yields CASSQAVLRTSNYGYTF.

The chain employs TRBV9 and TRBJ2-7; D tentatively fits TRBD1 or TRBD2 (6 bases each). The CDR3 spans 15 residues. CDR1 is SGDLS, CDR2 YYNGEE, per germline. V dropped 3 bases and J dropped 7 bases, with 20 bases sitting between them. Written as DNA, the CDR3 is TGTGCCAGCAGCGCCCACACAGACAGGCGGGGAGAGCAGTACTTC. Encoded protein: CASSAHTDRRGEQYF. The full variable domain, its missing parts supplied by reference TRBV9 and TRBJ2-7, is DSGVTQTPKHLITATGQRVTLRCSPRSGDLSVYWYQQSLDQGLQFLIQYYNGEERAKGNILERFSAQQFPDLHSELNLSSLELGDSALYFCASSAHTDRRGEQYFGPGTRLTVT.

Only one count was recorded for this clone. The gene calls are TRBV19 and TRBJ1-5, with D possibly being TRBD1 (5 bases). The CDR3 loop spans 18 amino acids. The germline V gene encodes CDR1 LNHDA and CDR2 SQIVND (reference sequence). Trimming stripped 6 bases from V and 1 base from J, with 22 bases between. In DNA form, the CDR3 reads TGTGCCAGTAGCCGGTCGCACGGGGCCCTAGGAAGCAATCAGCCCCAGCATTTT. This translates into CASSRSHGALGSNQPQHF. Filled out from reference TRBV19 and TRBJ1-5, the complete variable domain reads DGGITQSPKYLFRKEGQNVTLSCEQNLNHDAMYWYRQDPGQGLRLIYYSQIVNDFQKGDIAEGYSVSREKKESFPLTVTSAQKNPTAFYLCASSRSHGALGSNQPQHFGDGTRLSIL.